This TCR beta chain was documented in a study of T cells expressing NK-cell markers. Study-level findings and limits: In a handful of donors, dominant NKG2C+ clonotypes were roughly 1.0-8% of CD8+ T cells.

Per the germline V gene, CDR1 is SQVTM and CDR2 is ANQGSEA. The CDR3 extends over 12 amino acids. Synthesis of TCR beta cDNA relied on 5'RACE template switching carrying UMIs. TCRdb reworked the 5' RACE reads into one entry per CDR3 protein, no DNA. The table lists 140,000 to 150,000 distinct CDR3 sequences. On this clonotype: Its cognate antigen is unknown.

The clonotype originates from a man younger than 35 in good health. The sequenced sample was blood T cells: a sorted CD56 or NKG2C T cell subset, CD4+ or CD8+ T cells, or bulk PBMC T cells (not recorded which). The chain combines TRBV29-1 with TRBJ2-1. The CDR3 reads CSVELGLGEQFF.